This T cell receptor beta chain appears in the sequencing data of a study of blood T cell repertoires in COVID-19. At the level of the study: Donors in the United States, Italy and Spain gave samples during acute or convalescent COVID-19.

Two negative PCRs, clearance, or symptom resolution characterized the recovered Cohort 3 donors. Libraries were prepared by immunoSEQ multiplex PCR; TCRdb keeps only in-frame clonotypes and omits some of them. The sample carries about 350,000 clones, 87% recorded once. The clonotype was recovered from a woman aged 25 to 39 who had recovered from COVID-19. Sequences were obtained from PBMCs or T cells enriched from blood (not recorded which).

The CDR3 DNA follows: TGCAGTGCCTCGACAGGGGAGCCCCAGCATTTT. This translates into CSASTGEPQHF. The V call is TRBV20-1, the J call TRBJ1-5; 8 bases agree with TRBD1. With 6 bases clipped from V and 8 bases from J, the junction kept 3 bases outside the gene matches. Germline V CDR1 and CDR2: DFQATT, SNEGSKA (reference sequence). This CDR3 has 11 amino acids.